The 13 T cell receptor beta chains given below trace back to one sample, sequenced in a study of human thymus T cells. The assay was immunoSEQ multiplex PCR, and TCRdb's table has in-frame clones only and misses some. The repertoire holds more than 45,000 clones, with 94% as singletons. Sequences were obtained from blood. The receptors come from a boy in the first two years of life with a congenital heart defect but otherwise immunologically healthy.

This clone was seen a single time. The chain uses TRBV6-5 and TRBJ2-3; D gene ambiguous. This CDR3 comprises 13 residues. CDR1 and CDR2 from the germline V gene are MNHEY and SVGAGI. Trimming stripped 5 bases from V and 4 bases from J, with 10 bases between. The CDR3 sequence: CASSDTEADTQYF. The CDR3 nucleotides read TGTGCCAGCAGTGACACCGAGGCAGATACGCAGTATTTT.

The V and J genes are TRBV5-1 and TRBJ2-4; TRBD2 matches at 13 bases. The V gene's germline CDR1 is SGHRS and CDR2 YFSETQ. The CDR3 covers 15 residues. Unmatched junction bases numbered 0, after V lost 0 bases and J lost 6 bases. In DNA form, the CDR3 reads TGCGCCAGCAGCTTGGGACTAGCGGGGGGAAACATTCAGTACTTC. It is translated as CASSLGLAGGNIQYF. The full variable domain, rest sourced from reference TRBV5-1 and TRBJ2-4, is KAGVTQTPRYLIKTRGQQVTLSCSPISGHRSVSWYQQTPGQGLQFLFEYFSETQRNKGNFPGRFSGRQFSNSRSEMNVSTLELGDSALYLCASSLGLAGGNIQYFGAGTRLSVL.

The V call is TRBV14, the J call TRBJ1-6, with a weak D call TRBD1 (5 bases). The CDR3 has 16 amino acids. Trimming shortened V by 5 bases and J by 2 bases, and 13 bases separated the two germline ends. Germline CDR1 reads SGHDN; CDR2 reads FVKESK. As DNA, the CDR3 is TGTGCCAGCAGCGTCAAAAAGGGGACCTATAATTCACCCCTCCACTTT. It translates to CASSVKKGTYNSPLHF.

The J gene is TRBJ2-1, the V gene TRBV5-1, with D perhaps TRBD2 (6 bases). Germline CDR1 and CDR2: SGHRS and YFSETQ. This CDR3 spans 13 amino acids. V gave up 4 bases and J gave up 12 bases, with 17 bases separating them. CDR3 loop: CASSPGTLMAQFF. CDR3 in DNA: TGCGCCAGCAGCCCAGGGACTCTCATGGCGCAGTTCTTC.

The chain has TRBV28 and TRBJ1-1, with 9 bases lining up with TRBD1. The ends lost 8 bases at V and 11 bases at J; junction bases unmatched: 9. This CDR3 is built from 12 residues. CDR1 and CDR2 (germline): MDHEN, SYDVKM. For the CDR3, the DNA is TGTGCCAGCGGGTTAACAGGGGGCGGCGCTTTCTTT. Its translation is CASGLTGGGAFF.

This chain joins TRBV7-9 and TRBJ2-1, with TRBD1 identical over 7 bases. V lost 4 bases, J lost 5 bases, and 5 bases stayed unmatched. This CDR3 comprises 14 residues. The germline CDR1 and CDR2 sequences are SEHNR and FQNEAQ (reference sequence). The CDR3: CASSSWTGNNEQFF. Written as DNA, the CDR3 is TGTGCCAGCAGCTCCTGGACAGGTAACAATGAGCAGTTCTTC.

A remark on this clone: At the DNA level, this CDR3 is encoded by other sequences in the same sample as well. This sequence joins TRBV19 and TRBJ2-7; TRBD1 is a possible D gene (6 bases). CDR3 length: 11 residues. Deletions cut 6 bases from V and 4 bases from J, with 7 bases between. The germline V gene has CDR1 LNHDA and CDR2 SQIVND (reference sequence). CDR3 in amino acids: CASSTGYEQYF. CDR3 DNA sequence: TGTGCCAGTAGCACAGGGTACGAGCAGTACTTC.

This chain joins TRBV27 and TRBJ1-4; 10 nucleotides match TRBD1. CDR3 length: 15 residues. The junction had 6 bases not matched to a gene; V was cut back by 4 bases and J by 7 bases. The germline gives CDR1 MNHEY, CDR2 SMNVEV (reference sequence). The CDR3 sequence: CASSSWTGGSEKLFF. The CDR3 DNA is TGTGCCAGCAGTTCCTGGACAGGGGGGAGTGAAAAACTGTTTTTT.

CDR3 residues: CASSSQTGWGANQPQHF. CDR3 nucleotides: TGTGCCAGCAGTTCACAGACAGGGTGGGGAGCAAATCAGCCCCAGCATTTT. The rearrangement links TRBV27 to TRBJ1-5; 7 nucleotides align to TRBD1. V lost 4 bases, J lost 4 bases, and 13 bases stayed unmatched. Germline CDR1 MNHEY, CDR2 SMNVEV (reference sequence). CDR3 size: 17 residues.

The rearrangement joins TRBV6-6 to TRBJ1-1; D remains unclear. The V gene lost 5 bases and the J gene lost 10 bases, with 14 bases spanning the gap. There are 12 residues in the CDR3. CDR1 and CDR2 from the germline V gene are MNHNY and SVGAGI (reference sequence). CDR3 DNA sequence: TGTGCCAGCAGTATTGGTGGCCCCTCAGCTTTCTTT. Its translation: CASSIGGPSAFF.

V and J are TRBV6-6 and TRBJ2-7; D not resolved. This CDR3 is 11 amino acids long. The V gene's germline CDR1 is MNHNY and CDR2 SVGAGI (reference sequence). V shed 7 bases and J shed 3 bases, with 7 bases lying between them. Here the CDR3 DNA reads TGTGCCAGCACTTGGGACTACGAGCAGTACTTC. It codes for CASTWDYEQYF.

The chain is built from TRBV30 and TRBJ2-7; 7 bases are a match to TRBD1. This CDR3 contains 12 residues. The V and J ends lost 5 bases and 3 bases, in that order; junction bases with no gene match: 4. From germline, CDR1 is GTSNPN and CDR2 SVGIG (reference sequence). The CDR3 protein is CAWAAGGYEQYF. CDR3 nucleotide sequence: TGTGCCTGGGCTGCAGGGGGCTACGAGCAGTACTTC.

The chain joins TRBV2 to TRBJ1-5, with 7 positions matching TRBD1. Germline assignment: CDR1 SNHLY and CDR2 FYNNEI. The CDR3 consists of 16 residues. V was clipped by 3 bases and J by 6 bases; unmatched bases: 11. CDR3 residues: CASSEGQTGNSQPQHF. CDR3 sequence (DNA): TGTGCCAGCAGTGAGGGGCAGACAGGGAACAGTCAGCCCCAGCATTTT.